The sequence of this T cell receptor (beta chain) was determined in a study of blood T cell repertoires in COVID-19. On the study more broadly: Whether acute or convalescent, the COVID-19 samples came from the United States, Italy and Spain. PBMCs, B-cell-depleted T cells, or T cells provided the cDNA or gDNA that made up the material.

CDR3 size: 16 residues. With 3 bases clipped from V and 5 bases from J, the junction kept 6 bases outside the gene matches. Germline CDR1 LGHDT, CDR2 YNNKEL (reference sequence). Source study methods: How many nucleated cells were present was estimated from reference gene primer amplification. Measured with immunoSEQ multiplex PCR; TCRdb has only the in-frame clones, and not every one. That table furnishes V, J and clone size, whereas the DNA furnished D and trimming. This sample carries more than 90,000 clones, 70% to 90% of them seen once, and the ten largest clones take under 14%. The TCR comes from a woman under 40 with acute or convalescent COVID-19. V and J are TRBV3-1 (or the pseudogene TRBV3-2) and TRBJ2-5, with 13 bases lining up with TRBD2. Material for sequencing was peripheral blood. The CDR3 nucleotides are TGTGCCAGCAGCCACCGGACTAGCGGGGGCCGGGAGACCCAGTACTTC. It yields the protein CASSHRTSGGRETQYF.